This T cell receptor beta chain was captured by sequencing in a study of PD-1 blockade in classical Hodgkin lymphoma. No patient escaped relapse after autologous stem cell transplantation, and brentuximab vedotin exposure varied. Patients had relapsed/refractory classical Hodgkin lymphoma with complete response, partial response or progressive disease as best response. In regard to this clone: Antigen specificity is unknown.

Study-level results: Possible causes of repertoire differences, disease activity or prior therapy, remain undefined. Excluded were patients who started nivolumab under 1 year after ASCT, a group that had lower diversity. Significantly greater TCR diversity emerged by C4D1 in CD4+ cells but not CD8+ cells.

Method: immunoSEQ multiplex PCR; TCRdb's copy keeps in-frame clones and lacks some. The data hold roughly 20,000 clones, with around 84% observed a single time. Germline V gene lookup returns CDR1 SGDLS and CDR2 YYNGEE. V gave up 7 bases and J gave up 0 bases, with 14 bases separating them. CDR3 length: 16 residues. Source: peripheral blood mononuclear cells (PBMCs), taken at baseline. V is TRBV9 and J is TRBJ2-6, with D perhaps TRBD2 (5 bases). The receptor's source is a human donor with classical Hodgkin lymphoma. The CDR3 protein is CASRGRVTSGANVLTF. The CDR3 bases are TGTGCCAGCCGAGGGCGAGTTACCTCTGGGGCCAACGTCCTGACTTTC.